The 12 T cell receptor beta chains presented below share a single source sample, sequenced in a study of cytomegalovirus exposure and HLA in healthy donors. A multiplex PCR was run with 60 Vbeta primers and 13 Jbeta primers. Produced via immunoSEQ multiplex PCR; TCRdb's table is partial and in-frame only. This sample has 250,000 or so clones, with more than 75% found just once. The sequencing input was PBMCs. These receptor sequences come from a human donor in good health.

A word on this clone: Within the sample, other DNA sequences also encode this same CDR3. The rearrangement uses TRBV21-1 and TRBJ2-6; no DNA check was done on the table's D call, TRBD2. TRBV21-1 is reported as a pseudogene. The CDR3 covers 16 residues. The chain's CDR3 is CASSKVRDSGANVLTF. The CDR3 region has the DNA TGTGCCAGCAGCAAGGTTCGGGACTCTGGGGCCAACGTCCTGACTTTC.

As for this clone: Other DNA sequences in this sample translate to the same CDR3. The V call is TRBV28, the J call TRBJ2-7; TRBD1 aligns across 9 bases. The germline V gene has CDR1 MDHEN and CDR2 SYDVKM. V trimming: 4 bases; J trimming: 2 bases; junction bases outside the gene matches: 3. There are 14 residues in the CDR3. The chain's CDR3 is CASSSGTGPYEQYF. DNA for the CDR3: TGTGCCAGCAGTTCTGGGACAGGGCCCTACGAGCAGTACTTC.

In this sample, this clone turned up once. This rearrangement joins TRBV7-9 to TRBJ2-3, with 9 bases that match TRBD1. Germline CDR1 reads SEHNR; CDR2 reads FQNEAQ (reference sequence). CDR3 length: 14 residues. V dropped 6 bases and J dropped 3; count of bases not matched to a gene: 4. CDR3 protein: CASRRGQGTDTQYF. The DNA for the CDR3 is TGTGCCAGCAGGCGGGGACAGGGAACAGATACGCAGTATTTT.

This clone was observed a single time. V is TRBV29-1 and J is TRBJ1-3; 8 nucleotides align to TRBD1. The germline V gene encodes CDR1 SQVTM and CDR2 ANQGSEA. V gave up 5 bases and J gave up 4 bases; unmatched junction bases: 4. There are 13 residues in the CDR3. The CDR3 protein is CSVKDRAGNTIYF. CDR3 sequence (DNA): TGCAGCGTTAAGGACAGGGCAGGAAACACCATATATTTT.

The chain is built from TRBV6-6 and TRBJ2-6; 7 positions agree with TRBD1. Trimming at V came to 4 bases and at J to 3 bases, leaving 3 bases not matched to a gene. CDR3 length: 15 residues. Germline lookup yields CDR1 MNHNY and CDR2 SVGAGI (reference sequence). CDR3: CASSWTGLGANVLTF. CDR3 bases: TGTGCCAGCAGTTGGACAGGTCTTGGGGCCAACGTCCTGACTTTC.

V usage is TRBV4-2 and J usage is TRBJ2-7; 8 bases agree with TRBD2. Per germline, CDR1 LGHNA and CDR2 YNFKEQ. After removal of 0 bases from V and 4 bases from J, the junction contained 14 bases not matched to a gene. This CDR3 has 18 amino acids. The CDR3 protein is CASSQDAGGNSLPYEQYF. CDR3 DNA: TGTGCCAGCAGCCAAGATGCGGGAGGCAACAGCCTACCTTACGAGCAGTACTTC.

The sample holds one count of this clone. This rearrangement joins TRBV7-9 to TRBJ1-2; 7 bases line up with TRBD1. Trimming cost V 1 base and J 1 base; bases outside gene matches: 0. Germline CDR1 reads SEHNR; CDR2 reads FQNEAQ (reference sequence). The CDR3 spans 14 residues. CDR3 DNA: TGTGCCAGCAGCTTAGACAGGGGTAACTATGGCTACACCTTC. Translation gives CASSLDRGNYGYTF.

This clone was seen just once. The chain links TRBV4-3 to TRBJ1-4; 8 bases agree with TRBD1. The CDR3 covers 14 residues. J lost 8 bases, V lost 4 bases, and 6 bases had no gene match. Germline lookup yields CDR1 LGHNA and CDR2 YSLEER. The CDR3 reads CASSLQGAGEKLFF. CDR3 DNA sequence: TGCGCCAGCAGCCTGCAGGGGGCGGGCGAAAAACTGTTTTTT.

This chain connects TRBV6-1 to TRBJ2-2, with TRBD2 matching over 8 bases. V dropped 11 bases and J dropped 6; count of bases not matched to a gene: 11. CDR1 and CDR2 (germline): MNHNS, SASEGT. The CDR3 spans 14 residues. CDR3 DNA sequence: TGTGCCGCCCTGGAGCGGGAGACGGCCGGGGAGCTGTTTTTT. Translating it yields CAALERETAGELFF.

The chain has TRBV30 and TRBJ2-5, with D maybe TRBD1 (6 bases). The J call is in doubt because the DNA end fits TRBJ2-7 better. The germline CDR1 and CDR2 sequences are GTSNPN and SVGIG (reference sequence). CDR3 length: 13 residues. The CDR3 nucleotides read TGTGCCTGGGCTGAGGGGGTGTCCTACGAGCAGTACTTC. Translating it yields CAWAEGVSYEQYF.

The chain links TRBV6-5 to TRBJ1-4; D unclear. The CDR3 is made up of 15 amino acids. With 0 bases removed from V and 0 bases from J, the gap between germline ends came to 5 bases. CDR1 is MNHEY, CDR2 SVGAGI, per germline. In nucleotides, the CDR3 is TGTGCCAGCAGTTACTCCCAGACAACTAATGAAAAACTGTTTTTT. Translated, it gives CASSYSQTTNEKLFF.

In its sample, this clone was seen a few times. CDR3 bases: TGTGCCATCAGTGAGTCGGACAGGGGTGAAACAGATACGCAGTATTTT. It yields the protein CAISESDRGETDTQYF. The V and J genes are TRBV10-3 and TRBJ2-3; 9 positions match TRBD1. The CDR3 sequence is 16 residues long. CDR1 ENHRY and CDR2 SYGVKD come from the germline V gene. J was trimmed by 3 bases and V by 0 bases; bases with no gene match: 4.